A single sample is the source of the 15 T cell receptor beta chains below, sequenced in a study of monozygotic twins with cystic fibrosis. Only in-frame clones appear in the TCRdb table, and some are missing; sequencing was by immunoSEQ multiplex PCR. The data show 12,000 to 15,000 clones, roughly 98% seen once. The material sequenced was blood. All receptors come from a girl aged 2 to 10 with cystic fibrosis.

The chain carries TRBV10-3 and TRBJ2-5; the D gene is possibly TRBD2 (5 bases). The germline CDR1 and CDR2 sequences are ENHRY and SYGVKD. The CDR3 length is 15 residues. With 3 bases removed from V and 0 bases from J, the gap between germline ends came to 11 bases. The CDR3 loop is CAISDRADNQETQYF. DNA for the CDR3: TGTGCCATCAGTGACCGAGCGGATAACCAAGAGACCCAGTACTTC.

This chain uses TRBV6-1 with TRBJ1-4, with a possible D match to TRBD1 (6 bases). V lost 1 base and J 4 bases, leaving 10 bases between the germline ends. Germline CDR1 is MNHNS and CDR2 is SASEGT. The CDR3 loop spans 15 amino acids. CDR3 sequence: CASSEDREFNEKLFF. The CDR3 nucleotides read TGTGCCAGCAGTGAAGACAGGGAGTTTAATGAAAAACTGTTTTTT.

The rearrangement uses TRBV14 and TRBJ1-2, with D hard to call. CDR3 length equals 13 residues. CDR1 and CDR2 (germline): SGHDN, FVKESK. V was shortened by 2 bases and J by 6 bases, with 10 bases between the two germline ends. The CDR3 DNA reads TGTGCCAGCAGCCAATACGTTGGTGATGGCTACACCTTC. As protein: CASSQYVGDGYTF.

This clone appeared a single time. V is TRBV4-3 and J is TRBJ2-7; possibly TRBD2 for D (6 bases). The CDR3 totals 13 residues. The germline V and J ends were trimmed by 0 bases and 6 bases, with 9 bases remaining between them. Germline values: CDR1 LGHNA, CDR2 YSLEER. The CDR3 DNA sequence: TGCGCCAGCAGCCAAGAGGGACTGCGCGAGCAGTACTTC. Residues: CASSQEGLREQYF.

The chain carries TRBV6-6 and TRBJ1-2; TRBD1 matches at 9 bases. Trimming cost V 5 bases and J 3 bases; bases outside gene matches: 10. This CDR3 region has 16 residues. Germline V CDR1 and CDR2: MNHNY, SVGAGI (reference sequence). In DNA form, the CDR3 reads TGTGCCAGCAGTACGTCAGAACAGGGGGCTTACTATGGCTACACCTTC. This encodes CASSTSEQGAYYGYTF.

The chain is built from TRBV11-3 and TRBJ2-3; 8 bases fit TRBD1. The CDR3 has 14 amino acids. Germline V gene data show CDR1 as SGHNT and CDR2 as YENEEA. Trimming took 5 bases from V and 3 from J; bases not matched to a gene: 4. The DNA of the CDR3 is TGTGCCAGCAGCGCCGACAGGGGAACAGATACGCAGTATTTT. It codes for CASSADRGTDTQYF.

The chain combines TRBV9 with TRBJ2-2, with unresolved D. Trimming shortened V by 0 bases and J by 1 base, and 7 bases separated the two germline ends. The CDR3 runs to 15 residues. Germline V lookup: CDR1 SGDLS, CDR2 YYNGEE. CDR3 loop: CASSVERQNTGELFF. CDR3 nucleotide sequence: TGTGCCAGCAGCGTAGAGAGACAGAACACCGGGGAGCTGTTTTTT.

This clone was seen a handful of times. This CDR3 is CASSQPGQGANTGELFF. CDR3 sequence (DNA): TGTGCCAGCAGCCAACCCGGACAGGGAGCGAACACCGGGGAGCTGTTTTTT. The gene calls are TRBV4-2 and TRBJ2-2, with 8 bases identical to TRBD1. CDR1 and CDR2 (germline): LGHNA, YNFKEQ. After removal of 2 bases from V and 0 bases from J, the junction contained 5 bases not matched to a gene. This CDR3 is built from 17 residues.

This clone is a singleton in its sample. J is TRBJ1-2 and V is TRBV29-1; D is possibly TRBD1 (6 bases). There are 13 residues in the CDR3. CDR1 SQVTM and CDR2 ANQGSEA come from the germline V gene. V was pared by 4 bases and J by 3 bases, with 12 bases between. CDR3 DNA sequence: TGCAGCGTTGCCAGACCAGGGGACTATGGCTACACCTTC. Translating gives CSVARPGDYGYTF.

The CDR3 reads CASSTRTGGYNEQFF. CDR3 coding DNA: TGTGCCAGTAGTACTAGGACAGGGGGGTACAATGAGCAGTTCTTC. The chain links TRBV19 to TRBJ2-1; 10 bases match TRBD1. The CDR3 extends over 15 amino acids. CDR1 is LNHDA, CDR2 SQIVND, per germline (reference sequence). The V segment lost 4 bases and the J segment 4 bases; nucleotides outside the gene matches: 4.

The rearrangement links TRBV5-4 to TRBJ1-1, with D possibly matching TRBD1 (5 bases). The length of the CDR3 is 14 residues. Between the trimmed V and J ends, which lost 4 bases and 4 bases, there was a span of 14 bases. Germline V gives CDR1 SGHNT, CDR2 YYREEE (reference sequence). The CDR3 loop is CASSRGTGGTEAFF. The CDR3, as DNA: TGTGCCAGCAGCCGCGGAACCGGGGGCACTGAAGCTTTCTTT.

The chain has TRBV6-5 and TRBJ1-4, with 7 bases fitting TRBD1. CDR3 length equals 16 residues. Looked up from germline, CDR1 is MNHEY and CDR2 is SVGAGI. The ends lost 4 bases at V and 6 bases at J; junction bases unmatched: 11. CDR3 in amino acids: CASSSSGEGADEKLFF. The CDR3 region has the DNA TGTGCCAGCAGTTCCTCCGGGGAGGGGGCCGATGAAAAACTGTTTTTT.

This chain joins TRBV7-8 and TRBJ1-5; TRBD1 matches at 8 bases. With 5 bases clipped from V and 0 bases from J, the junction kept 3 bases outside the gene matches. CDR1 is SGHVS and CDR2 is FQNEAQ in the germline V gene. The CDR3 is 15 residues long. DNA of the CDR3: TGTGCCAGCAGCACAGGGGGGGTTAGCAATCAGCCCCAGCATTTT. Its protein product is CASSTGGVSNQPQHF.

Notes on this clone: The junction does not match germline at one end; this may be a read error. The chain is built from TRBV7-2 and TRBJ2-7; 8 bases match TRBD1. This CDR3 is built from 15 residues. CDR1 is SGHTA and CDR2 is FQGNSA in the germline V gene. The CDR3: CVSSLVDRVDHEQYF. The CDR3 DNA reads TGTGTCAGCAGCTTAGTGGACAGGGTGGACCACGAGCAGTACTTC.

The chain combines TRBV6-1 with TRBJ2-7; D unclear. This CDR3 region has 14 residues. Germline values: CDR1 MNHNS, CDR2 SASEGT. V lost 2 bases and J lost 0, with 8 bases in between. DNA for the CDR3: TGTGCCAGCAGTGAATTTGACAACTCCTACGAGCAGTACTTC. Translated, it gives CASSEFDNSYEQYF.